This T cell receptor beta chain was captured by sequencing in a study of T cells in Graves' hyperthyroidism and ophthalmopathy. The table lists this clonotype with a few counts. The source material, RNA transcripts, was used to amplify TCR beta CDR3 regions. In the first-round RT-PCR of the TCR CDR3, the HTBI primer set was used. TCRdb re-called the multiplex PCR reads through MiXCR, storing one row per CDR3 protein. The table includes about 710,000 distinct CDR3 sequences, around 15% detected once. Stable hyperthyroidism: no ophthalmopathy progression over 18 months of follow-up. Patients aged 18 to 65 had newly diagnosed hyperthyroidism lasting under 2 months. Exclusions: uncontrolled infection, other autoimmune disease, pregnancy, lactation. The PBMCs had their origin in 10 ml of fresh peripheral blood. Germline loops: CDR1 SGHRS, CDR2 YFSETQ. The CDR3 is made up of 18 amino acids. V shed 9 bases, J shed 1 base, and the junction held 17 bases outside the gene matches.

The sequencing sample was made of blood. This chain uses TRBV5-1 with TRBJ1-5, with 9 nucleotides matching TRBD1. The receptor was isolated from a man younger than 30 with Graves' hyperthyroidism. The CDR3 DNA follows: TGCGCCATCCAGCCGGGACAGGGTGGGTCCAGAAGCAATCAGCCCCAGCATTTT. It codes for CAIQPGQGGSRSNQPQHF.